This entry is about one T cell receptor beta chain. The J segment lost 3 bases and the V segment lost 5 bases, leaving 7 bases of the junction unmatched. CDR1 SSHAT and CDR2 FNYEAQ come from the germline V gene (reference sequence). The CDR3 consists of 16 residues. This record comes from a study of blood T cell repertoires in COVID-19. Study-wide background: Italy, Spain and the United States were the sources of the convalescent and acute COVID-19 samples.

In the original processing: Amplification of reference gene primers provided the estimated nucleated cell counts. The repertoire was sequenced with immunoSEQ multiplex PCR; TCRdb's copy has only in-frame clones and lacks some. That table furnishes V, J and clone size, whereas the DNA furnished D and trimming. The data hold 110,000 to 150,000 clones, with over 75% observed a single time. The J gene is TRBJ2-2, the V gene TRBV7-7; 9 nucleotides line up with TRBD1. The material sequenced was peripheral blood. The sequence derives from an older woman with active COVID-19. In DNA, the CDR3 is TGTGCCAGCAGCGCCCGGACAGGGGTCGACACCGGGGAGCTGTTTTTT. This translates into CASSARTGVDTGELFF.